The 10 T cell receptor beta chains reported below all come from one sample, sequenced in a study of blood T cell repertoires in COVID-19. Produced via immunoSEQ multiplex PCR; TCRdb's table is partial and in-frame only. The sample comprises about 220,000 clones, around 86% of which are singletons, and roughly 5% rests with the top ten. Sequenced sample: peripheral blood. These receptors came from a human donor in a cohort sampled during active COVID-19.

The CDR3 DNA reads as TGTGCCAGTAGTCTCGACAGGATGGGCGCTAACACTGAAGCTTTCTTT. Its translation: CASSLDRMGANTEAFF. This chain uses TRBV19 with TRBJ1-1, with a weak D call TRBD1 (6 bases). Trimming pared 5 bases from V and 2 bases from J, leaving 18 bases between. The CDR3 covers 16 residues. The germline CDR1 and CDR2 sequences are LNHDA and SQIVND (reference sequence).

The J gene is TRBJ1-1, the V gene TRBV6-2 or TRBV6-3; 8 bases are a match to TRBD1. V shed 2 bases, J shed 1 base, and the junction held 6 bases outside the gene matches. This CDR3 has 16 residues. Germline V gene sequence: CDR1 MNHEY, CDR2 SVGEGT. The CDR3 sequence is CASSYTPGQANTEAFF. The CDR3 DNA is TGTGCCAGCAGTTACACACCGGGACAGGCGAACACTGAAGCTTTCTTT.

The gene calls are TRBV7-9 and TRBJ1-1; D is unresolved. The ends were cut back, 2 bases at V and 1 base at J, with 11 bases in the middle. This CDR3 has 15 amino acids. CDR1 and CDR2 from the germline V gene are SEHNR and FQNEAQ (reference sequence). The CDR3 is CASSLLAPQNTEAFF. For the CDR3, the DNA is TGTGCCAGCAGCTTATTAGCACCCCAGAACACTGAAGCTTTCTTT.

The rearrangement uses TRBV6-2 or TRBV6-3 and TRBJ1-2; D unresolved. The germline V gene encodes CDR1 MNHEY and CDR2 SVGEGT. CDR3 size: 12 residues. The V end was cut by 6 bases, the J end by 4 bases, with 9 bases between. CDR3 residues: CASSFRGYGYTF. The CDR3 nucleotides read TGTGCCAGCAGCTTTCGGGGCTATGGCTACACCTTC.

V gene TRBV7-9 combines with J gene TRBJ2-1; 10 nucleotides agree with TRBD2. Per germline, CDR1 SEHNR and CDR2 FQNEAQ (reference sequence). The CDR3 covers 15 residues. The junction had 6 bases not matched to a gene; V was cut back by 6 bases and J by 4 bases. The DNA for the CDR3 is TGTGCCAGCAGTTGGACTAGCGGAGAGTACAATGAGCAGTTCTTC. Protein product: CASSWTSGEYNEQFF.

The chain employs TRBV7-2 and TRBJ2-1; TRBD2 matches at 10 bases. The germline gives CDR1 SGHTA, CDR2 FQGNSA. The CDR3 spans 17 residues. V lost 1 base to trimming and J lost 6 bases; unmatched junction nucleotides: 9. The CDR3 loop is CASSLELLAGVPNEQFF. The CDR3 DNA follows: TGTGCCAGCAGCTTAGAGCTGCTAGCGGGAGTCCCCAATGAGCAGTTCTTC.

The chain is built from TRBV19 and TRBJ1-1; weak D call: TRBD1 (6 bases). The CDR3 is made up of 14 amino acids. Germline assignment: CDR1 LNHDA and CDR2 SQIVND (reference sequence). V was clipped by 3 bases and J by 7 bases, with 15 bases between them. The CDR3 DNA reads as TGTGCCAGTAGTATTACGGGGGGCGCGGGTGAAGCTTTCTTT. Protein product: CASSITGGAGEAFF. The full variable domain, rest sourced from reference TRBV19 and TRBJ1-1, is DGGITQSPKYLFRKEGQNVTLSCEQNLNHDAMYWYRQDPGQGLRLIYYSQIVNDFQKGDIAEGYSVSREKKESFPLTVTSAQKNPTAFYLCASSITGGAGEAFFGQGTRLTVV.

This clone has just a few counts. The chain employs TRBV7-2 and TRBJ2-7; 10 nucleotides agree with TRBD1. CDR1 and CDR2 (germline): SGHTA, FQGNSA. The CDR3 contains 15 residues. V gave up 5 bases and J gave up 2 bases; unmatched junction bases: 6. CDR3 nucleotides: TGTGCCAGCAGCACGCGACAGGGGGCGACCTACGAGCAGTACTTC. It specifies CASSTRQGATYEQYF.

The chain couples TRBV2 to TRBJ2-7; 16 bases match TRBD2. Germline V gene data show CDR1 as SNHLY and CDR2 as FYNNEI. The CDR3 covers 17 residues. Losses at the gene ends were 3 bases for V and 2 bases for J; bases not matched to a gene: 4. The CDR3 loop reads CASSEWGLAGGPYEQYF. The CDR3 DNA follows: TGTGCCAGCAGTGAGTGGGGACTAGCGGGAGGGCCCTACGAGCAGTACTTC.

This clone was recorded only once. The chain employs TRBV19 and TRBJ1-2; maybe TRBD1 (6 bases). Germline V gene lookup returns CDR1 LNHDA and CDR2 SQIVND (reference sequence). This CDR3 contains 12 residues. Trimming removed 6 bases at V and 7 bases at J, with 12 bases between. As DNA, the CDR3 is TGTGCCAGTAGCATATCAGGGGTTGGCTACACCTTC. It yields the protein CASSISGVGYTF.